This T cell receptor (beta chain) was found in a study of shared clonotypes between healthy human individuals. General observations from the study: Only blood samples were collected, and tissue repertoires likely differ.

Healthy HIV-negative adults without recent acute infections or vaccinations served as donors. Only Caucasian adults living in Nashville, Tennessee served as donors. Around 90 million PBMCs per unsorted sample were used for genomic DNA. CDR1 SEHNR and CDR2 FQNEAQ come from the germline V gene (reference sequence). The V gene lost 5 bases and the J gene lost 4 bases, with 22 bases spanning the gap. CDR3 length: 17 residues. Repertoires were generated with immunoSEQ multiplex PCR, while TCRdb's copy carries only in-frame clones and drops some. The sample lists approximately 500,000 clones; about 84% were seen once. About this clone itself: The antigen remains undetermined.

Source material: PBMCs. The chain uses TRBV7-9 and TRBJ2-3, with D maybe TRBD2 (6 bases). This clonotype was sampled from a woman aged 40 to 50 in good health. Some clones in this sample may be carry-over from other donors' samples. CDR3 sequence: CASSPPRERRDSDTQYF. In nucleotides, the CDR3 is TGTGCCAGCAGCCCACCGAGGGAGCGGAGGGATTCAGATACGCAGTATTTT.